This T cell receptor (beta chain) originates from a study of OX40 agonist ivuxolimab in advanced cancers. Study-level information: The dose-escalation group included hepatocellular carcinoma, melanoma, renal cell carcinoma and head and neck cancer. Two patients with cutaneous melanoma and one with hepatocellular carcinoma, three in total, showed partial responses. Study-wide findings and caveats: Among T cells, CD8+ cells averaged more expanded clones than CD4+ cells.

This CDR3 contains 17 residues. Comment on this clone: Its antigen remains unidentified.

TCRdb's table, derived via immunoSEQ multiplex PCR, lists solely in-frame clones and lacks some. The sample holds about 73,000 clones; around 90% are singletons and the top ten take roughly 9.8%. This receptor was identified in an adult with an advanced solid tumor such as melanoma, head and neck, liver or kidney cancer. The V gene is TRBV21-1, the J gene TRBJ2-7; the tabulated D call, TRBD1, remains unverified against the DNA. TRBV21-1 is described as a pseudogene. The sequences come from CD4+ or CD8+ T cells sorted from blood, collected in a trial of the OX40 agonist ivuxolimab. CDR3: CASSTLTRDRGWYEQYF. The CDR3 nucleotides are TGTGCCAGCAGCACCCTAACCCGGGACAGGGGGTGGTACGAGCAGTACTTC.